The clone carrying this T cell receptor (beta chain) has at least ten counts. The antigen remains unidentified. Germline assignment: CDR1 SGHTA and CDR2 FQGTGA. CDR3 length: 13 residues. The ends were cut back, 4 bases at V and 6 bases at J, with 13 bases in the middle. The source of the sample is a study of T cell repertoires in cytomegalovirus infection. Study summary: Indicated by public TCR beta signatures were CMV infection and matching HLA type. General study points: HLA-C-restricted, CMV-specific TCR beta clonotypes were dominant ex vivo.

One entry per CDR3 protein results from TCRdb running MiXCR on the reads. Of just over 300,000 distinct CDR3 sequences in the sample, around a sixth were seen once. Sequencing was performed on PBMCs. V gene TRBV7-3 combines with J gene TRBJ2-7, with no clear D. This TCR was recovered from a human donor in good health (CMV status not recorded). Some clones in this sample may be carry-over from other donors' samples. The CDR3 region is CASSSDTLTEQYF. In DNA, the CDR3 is TGTGCCAGCAGCTCTGACACCTTAACCGAGCAGTACTTC. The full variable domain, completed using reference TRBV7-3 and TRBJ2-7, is GAGVSQTPSNKVTEKGKYVELRCDPISGHTALYWYRQSLGQGPEFLIYFQGTGAADDSGLPNDRFFAVRPEGSVSTLKIQRTERGDSAVYLCASSSDTLTEQYFGPGTRLTVT.